The entry that follows covers one T cell receptor beta chain sequence. The junction shows a germline mismatch at one end, possibly a read error. Clones were sequenced by immunoSEQ multiplex PCR, and TCRdb holds only the in-frame ones, with some missing. The table records approximately 88,000 clones, under 95% of them present only once. This sample was included in a study of T cell responses to AZD1222 COVID-19 vaccine. This CDR3 region has 12 residues. Germline lookup yields CDR1 SGHAT and CDR2 FQNNGV. The chain couples TRBV11-2 to TRBJ1-2, with D perhaps TRBD1 (5 bases). The origin of this receptor is an adult in good health. Source: peripheral blood, taken on day 0 of AZD1222 vaccination. The chain's CDR3 is CASSLGGSGGLF. In nucleotides, the CDR3 is TGTGCCAGCAGCTTAGGGGGGAGTGGCGGCCTCTTC.